These 21 T cell receptor beta chains originate from one sample sequenced in a study of shared clonotypes between healthy human individuals. Assay: immunoSEQ multiplex PCR; the TCRdb copy retains only in-frame clones and omits some. The sample shows approximately 530,000 clones, roughly 95% of them seen only once. The specimen was naive CD4+ T cells sorted from blood. Subset here: CD45RA+ positively selected. Receptors originate from a woman between 25 and 40 years old in good health.

The V call is TRBV7-7, the J call TRBJ2-7; 9 bases fit TRBD1. The V gene end was trimmed by 4 bases and the J gene end by 3 bases; junction bases not matched to a gene: 10. The CDR3 has 16 amino acids. In germline, CDR1 is SSHAT, CDR2 FNYEAQ (reference sequence). CDR3 sequence (DNA): TGTGCCAGCAGCTCAGCCCACGGGACAGGGAACTACGAGCAGTACTTC. Its protein product is CASSSAHGTGNYEQYF.

The rearrangement links TRBV11-2 to TRBJ2-5; D gene ambiguous. The assigned J gene may be wrong: the sequence end matches TRBJ2-7 better. This CDR3 is built from 15 residues. Germline assignment: CDR1 SGHAT and CDR2 FQNNGV. CDR3 protein: CASSLVSGSSYEQYF. DNA of the CDR3: TGTGCCAGCAGCTTAGTTTCCGGGTCTTCCTACGAGCAGTACTTC.

CDR3 in amino acids: CASSFGSYNEQFF. The CDR3 DNA reads TGTGCCAGCAGCTTTGGATCCTACAATGAGCAGTTCTTC. This chain links TRBV5-6 with TRBJ2-1; D uncertain. The CDR3 is 13 residues long. V was cut by 2 bases and J by 1 base, with 4 bases left in between. CDR1 and CDR2 (germline): SGHDT, YYEEEE. The variable domain in full, with the rest retrieved from reference TRBV5-6 and TRBJ2-1, is DAGVTQSPTHLIKTRGQQVTLRCSPKSGHDTVSWYQQALGQGPQFIFQYYEEEERQRGNFPDRFSGHQFPNYSSELNVNALLLGDSALYLCASSFGSYNEQFFGPGTRLTVL.

This clone was seen a single time. A read error may account for a junction end that differs from germline. This chain joins TRBV6-6 and TRBJ1-1, with D possibly being TRBD1 (5 bases). There are 13 residues in the CDR3. CDR1 is MNHNY, CDR2 SVGAGI, per germline (reference sequence). The CDR3 sequence is CASSYSMGERFLF. CDR3 bases: TGTGCCAGCAGTTACTCAATGGGGGAGAGGTTTCTCTTT.

The chain recombines TRBV19 with TRBJ2-5, with 8 nucleotides matching TRBD1. With 6 bases clipped from V and 7 bases from J, the junction kept 19 bases outside the gene matches. Germline V lookup: CDR1 LNHDA, CDR2 SQIVND (reference sequence). The CDR3 covers 17 residues. The DNA of the CDR3 is TGTGCCAGTAGCCCTAATCCAGGACAGGGCCCCTACCGGACCCAGTACTTC. Its translation: CASSPNPGQGPYRTQYF.

The rearrangement uses TRBV29-1 and TRBJ2-7, with TRBD1 matching 8 bases. Trimming took 6 bases from V and 4 from J; bases not matched to a gene: 8. This CDR3 has 13 residues. The germline V gene encodes CDR1 SQVTM and CDR2 ANQGSEA. Here the CDR3 reads CSVEDRARYEQYF. The DNA of the CDR3 is TGCAGCGTGGAGGACAGGGCCAGGTACGAGCAGTACTTC.

The chain joins TRBV27 to TRBJ1-5; TRBD1 might be the D (5 bases). The V and J ends lost 10 bases and 0 bases respectively, with 7 bases between them. The CDR3 consists of 12 residues. From germline, CDR1 is MNHEY and CDR2 SMNVEV (reference sequence). CDR3 nucleotide sequence: TGTGCCACGGACACTAGCAATCAGCCCCAGCATTTT. Translation gives CATDTSNQPQHF.

This chain connects TRBV28 to TRBJ1-4; tentative D call: TRBD1 (5 bases). CDR1 and CDR2 from the germline V gene are MDHEN and SYDVKM. The CDR3 has 14 residues. Between the trimmed V and J ends, which lost 6 bases and 13 bases, there was a span of 21 bases. The CDR3 coding sequence is TGTGCCAGCAGCTCGCCGGGACGGTTCGTTTCACTGTTTTTT. Translated, it gives CASSSPGRFVSLFF.

This clone has a handful of counts. The chain joins TRBV4-1 to TRBJ1-5; no definite D call. Trimming cost V 0 bases and J 6 bases, with 6 bases left between them. Germline V lookup: CDR1 MGHRA, CDR2 YSYEKL. The CDR3 sequence is 13 residues long. The CDR3 coding sequence is TGCGCCAGCAGCCAAGATTACGGTCAGCCCCAGCATTTT. It is translated as CASSQDYGQPQHF.

The V gene is TRBV9, the J gene TRBJ2-7; D gene ambiguous. Trimming took off 4 bases at V and 0 bases at J, with 11 bases between the two ends. The CDR3 has 14 amino acids. Germline V gives CDR1 SGDLS, CDR2 YYNGEE. CDR3 nucleotide sequence: TGTGCCAGCAGCCCCCGGCAGAGCTCCTACGAGCAGTACTTC. Translation: CASSPRQSSYEQYF.

The chain recombines TRBV19 with TRBJ1-5; TRBD1 matches at 8 bases. The CDR3 spans 14 residues. Germline loops: CDR1 LNHDA, CDR2 SQIVND (reference sequence). J gave up 5 bases and V 6 bases, and 6 bases lay outside the gene matches. The CDR3 bases are TGTGCCAGTAGGAAGGGACAGGAGGATCAGCCCCAGCATTTT. Translating it yields CASRKGQEDQPQHF.

This clone was observed a single time. The rearrangement links TRBV28 to TRBJ1-1, with a tentative D call TRBD1 (5 bases). This CDR3 is built from 12 residues. The V end lost 5 bases, the J end lost 2 bases, and 6 bases lay between the germline ends. Looked up from germline, CDR1 is MDHEN and CDR2 is SYDVKM. CDR3 bases: TGTGCCAGCAGTGGGGCAAACACTGAAGCTTTCTTT. It is translated as CASSGANTEAFF.

This chain joins TRBV5-1 and TRBJ1-4, with no clear D. Germline loops: CDR1 SGHRS, CDR2 YFSETQ. This CDR3 has 16 amino acids. Trimming cost V 0 bases and J 0 bases, with 9 bases left between them. In DNA form, the CDR3 reads TGCGCCAGCAGCTTGGGAGCAACAGCAACTAATGAAAAACTGTTTTTT. It encodes CASSLGATATNEKLFF.

The chain has TRBV6-5 and TRBJ2-1; no definite D call. The germline gives CDR1 MNHEY, CDR2 SVGAGI. The V and J ends lost 0 bases and 1 base respectively, with 7 bases between them. This CDR3 spans 15 amino acids. CDR3 in amino acids: CASSYSGASYNEQFF. CDR3 in DNA: TGTGCCAGCAGTTACTCGGGCGCTTCCTACAATGAGCAGTTCTTC.

The J gene is TRBJ2-7, the V gene TRBV27, with 7 bases that match TRBD1. Per germline, CDR1 MNHEY and CDR2 SMNVEV (reference sequence). The trim removed 6 bases at V and 1 base at J, leaving 12 bases unmatched. This CDR3 region has 16 residues. The CDR3 loop is CASRPEPGQPSYEQYF. CDR3 DNA: TGTGCCAGCAGACCGGAGCCGGGACAGCCGTCCTACGAGCAGTACTTC.

The chain uses TRBV5-4 and TRBJ2-3, with 10 bases matching TRBD2. The CDR3 covers 18 residues. Trimming at V came to 4 bases and at J to 6 bases, leaving 17 bases not matched to a gene. Per germline, CDR1 SGHNT and CDR2 YYREEE (reference sequence). CDR3 sequence (DNA): TGTGCCAGCAGCCCGGGACAGTTCCTAGCGGGAGTGTCGGATACGCAGTATTTT. Translated, it gives CASSPGQFLAGVSDTQYF.

V is TRBV18 and J is TRBJ2-6; TRBD1 matches at 10 bases. J lost 1 base, V lost 2 bases, and 11 bases had no gene match. There are 20 residues in the CDR3. Germline CDR1 and CDR2: KGHSH and LQKENI. CDR3 loop: CASSPFDRDRGASGANVLTF. CDR3 DNA sequence: TGTGCCAGCTCACCATTCGACCGGGACAGGGGTGCATCTGGGGCCAACGTCCTGACTTTC.

This chain joins TRBV28 and TRBJ2-7, with 11 nucleotides matching TRBD2. V shed 3 bases, J shed 6 bases, and the junction held 10 bases outside the gene matches. In germline, CDR1 is MDHEN, CDR2 SYDVKM. The CDR3 totals 16 residues. CDR3 sequence reads: CASSLSHLAGGREQYF. CDR3 bases: TGTGCCAGCAGTTTGTCCCACCTAGCGGGAGGCCGCGAGCAGTACTTC.

This chain joins TRBV28 and TRBJ1-2; D is possibly TRBD1 (5 bases). V lost 5 bases to trimming and J lost 1 base, with 17 bases between them. CDR3 length: 16 amino acids. Germline V lookup: CDR1 MDHEN, CDR2 SYDVKM. The CDR3 DNA reads as TGTGCCAGCAGTGGGCAGGGAGGAGGCCTTAACTATGGCTACACCTTC. Translated, it gives CASSGQGGGLNYGYTF.

CDR3: CASSRMGTSGSEQYF. CDR3 in DNA: TGTGCCAGCAGTCGTATGGGGACTAGCGGGAGCGAGCAGTACTTC. This chain joins TRBV7-9 and TRBJ2-7; 14 bases align to TRBD2. CDR3 length: 15 amino acids. V trimming: 6 bases; J trimming: 6 bases; junction bases outside the gene matches: 7. Germline CDR1 is SEHNR and CDR2 is FQNEAQ (reference sequence).

This clone was picked up one time. The J gene is TRBJ2-7, the V gene TRBV19; 7 bases match TRBD1. CDR3 size: 15 residues. The junction had 6 bases not matched to a gene; V was cut back by 1 base and J by 3 bases. Germline V gene sequence: CDR1 LNHDA, CDR2 SQIVND (reference sequence). CDR3 sequence (DNA): TGTGCCAGTAGTATAGTCGGGACAGTTCTCTACGAGCAGTACTTC. This encodes CASSIVGTVLYEQYF.